These 21 T cell receptor beta chains were sequenced from one sample in a study of cytomegalovirus exposure and HLA in healthy donors. Libraries were prepared by immunoSEQ multiplex PCR; TCRdb keeps only in-frame clonotypes and omits some of them. The sample holds about 120,000 clones, 85% to 90% seen once. The sequencing sample was made of PBMCs. Receptors originate from a woman aged 18-29 years in good health and CMV-seronegative.

The V call is TRBV28, the J call TRBJ2-7; TRBD1 aligns across 8 bases. The germline gives CDR1 MDHEN, CDR2 SYDVKM. This CDR3 contains 12 residues. Germline trimming cut 8 bases from V and 3 bases from J; bases unmatched to any gene: 3. The CDR3 DNA sequence: TGTGCCAGCGGACAGGGAGTCTACGAGCAGTACTTC. This codes for CASGQGVYEQYF. The complete variable domain, with remaining parts taken from reference TRBV28 and TRBJ2-7, reads DVKVTQSSRYLVKRTGEKVFLECVQDMDHENMFWYRQDPGLGLRLIYFSYDVKMKEKGDIPEGYSVSREKKERFSLILESASTNQTSMYLCASGQGVYEQYFGPGTRLTVT.

This clone appeared a single time. This chain uses TRBV11-2 with TRBJ1-2; 8 bases match TRBD1. Germline-derived CDR1 and CDR2 are SGHAT and FQNNGV. V lost 0 bases to trimming and J lost 6 bases; unmatched junction nucleotides: 6. The CDR3 sequence is 15 residues long. The CDR3 DNA reads TGTGCCAGCAGCTTAGAGTGGACAGGGTTAGATGGCTACACCTTC. Its protein is CASSLEWTGLDGYTF.

V is TRBV5-6 and J is TRBJ1-4; weak D call: TRBD1 (5 bases). V dropped 1 base and J dropped 8 bases, with 12 bases sitting between them. This CDR3 region has 14 residues. Germline loops: CDR1 SGHDT, CDR2 YYEEEE. CDR3 bases: TGTGCCAGCAGCTTGCAGGGCGCTCAGGAAAAACTGTTTTTT. Translated, it gives CASSLQGAQEKLFF.

The rearrangement uses TRBV10-3 and TRBJ2-5; 10 bases line up with TRBD1. V dropped 10 bases and J dropped 3; count of bases not matched to a gene: 8. This CDR3 is 14 amino acids long. Looked up from germline, CDR1 is ENHRY and CDR2 is SYGVKD. The CDR3 DNA sequence: TGTGCCACGACGACGGACAGGGGGAAAGAGACCCAGTACTTC. Amino acid sequence: CATTTDRGKETQYF.

The rearrangement links TRBV5-1 to TRBJ2-2, with TRBD1 identical over 9 bases. V trimming: 4 bases; J trimming: 4 bases; junction bases outside the gene matches: 5. The CDR3 is 15 amino acids. The germline V gene encodes CDR1 SGHRS and CDR2 YFSETQ. CDR3 in amino acids: CASSLDRGFTGELFF. In DNA, the CDR3 is TGCGCCAGCAGCCTGGACAGGGGATTCACCGGGGAGCTGTTTTTT.

V usage is TRBV28 and J usage is TRBJ1-5; D ambiguous. Germline CDR1 and CDR2: MDHEN and SYDVKM. This CDR3 is built from 13 residues. Trimming shortened V by 7 bases and J by 0 bases, and 7 bases separated the two germline ends. The CDR3: CASTLYSNQPQHF. In nucleotides, the CDR3 is TGTGCCAGCACCTTGTATAGCAATCAGCCCCAGCATTTT.

The chain recombines TRBV19 with TRBJ1-1, with D unresolved. Looked up from germline, CDR1 is LNHDA and CDR2 is SQIVND (reference sequence). This CDR3 is 14 amino acids long. Trimming pared 3 bases from V and 5 bases from J, leaving 13 bases between. The CDR3 bases are TGTGCCAGTAGTATTGCGAGGGATTGGACTGAAGCTTTCTTT. Amino acid sequence: CASSIARDWTEAFF.

V usage is TRBV7-6 and J usage is TRBJ2-1; 9 bases are shared with TRBD2. In germline, CDR1 is SGHVS, CDR2 FNYEAQ. The CDR3 has 14 amino acids. V was pared by 3 bases and J by 8 bases, with 5 bases of the junction left unmatched. The CDR3: CASSFSGGGDEQFF. As DNA, the CDR3 is TGTGCCAGCAGCTTTAGCGGGGGTGGGGATGAGCAGTTCTTC.

This rearrangement joins TRBV28 to TRBJ2-3, with 8 bases identical to TRBD2. After removal of 5 bases from V and 6 bases from J, the junction contained 7 bases not matched to a gene. The CDR3 has 14 amino acids. Germline V lookup: CDR1 MDHEN, CDR2 SYDVKM. DNA for the CDR3: TGTGCCAGCAGTCCAAGCGGGAGTACCGATACGCAGTATTTT. Amino acid sequence: CASSPSGSTDTQYF.

This clone has just a few counts. This rearrangement joins TRBV6-1 to TRBJ2-1, with 11 bases identical to TRBD1. The germline gives CDR1 MNHNS, CDR2 SASEGT. V trimming: 1 base; J trimming: 9 bases; junction bases outside the gene matches: 5. The CDR3 is 15 amino acids. For the CDR3, the DNA is TGTGCCAGCAGTGAAGGGACAGGGGGCTTTTTTGAGCAGTTCTTC. The encoded protein is CASSEGTGGFFEQFF.

This chain uses TRBV6-5 with TRBJ2-3, with unresolved D. The germline CDR1 and CDR2 sequences are MNHEY and SVGAGI. V lost 2 bases to trimming and J lost 4 bases, with 7 bases between them. There are 13 residues in the CDR3. The CDR3 coding sequence is TGTGCCAGCAGTTACGGGCCCGCAGATACGCAGTATTTT. Translated: CASSYGPADTQYF.

This clone was seen only a few times. The chain has TRBV2 and TRBJ1-6; maybe TRBD1 (5 bases). There are 15 residues in the CDR3. The germline V gene has CDR1 SNHLY and CDR2 FYNNEI. Trimming removed 1 base at V and 5 bases at J, with 9 bases between. The CDR3 DNA sequence: TGTGCCAGCAGTGAAGATGGAGGGGATAATTCACCCCTCCACTTT. Residues: CASSEDGGDNSPLHF.

The chain uses TRBV27 and TRBJ2-5, with D tentatively TRBD2 (5 bases). Germline CDR1 is MNHEY and CDR2 is SMNVEV (reference sequence). CDR3 length equals 13 residues. V shed 4 bases and J shed 1 base, with 7 bases lying between them. CDR3 residues: CASSSGGQETQYF. As DNA, the CDR3 is TGTGCCAGCAGTTCCGGAGGCCAAGAGACCCAGTACTTC.

This chain joins TRBV7-9 and TRBJ2-7, with a possible D match to TRBD2 (6 bases). The CDR3 runs to 14 residues. Germline CDR1 SEHNR, CDR2 FQNEAQ (reference sequence). V lost 4 bases, J lost 4 bases, and 14 bases lay in between. The CDR3 nucleotides read TGTGCCAGCAGCTCGGGGGAAAACCGATACGAGCAGTACTTC. Encoded protein: CASSSGENRYEQYF.

V and J are TRBV30 and TRBJ1-1, with D possibly matching TRBD1 (6 bases). The CDR3 runs to 13 residues. V dropped 4 bases and J dropped 1 base, with 10 bases sitting between them. Germline CDR1 GTSNPN, CDR2 SVGIG (reference sequence). DNA for the CDR3: TGTGCCTGGATAATGGGGGCGAACACTGAAGCTTTCTTT. Its protein is CAWIMGANTEAFF. The entire variable domain, with the rest obtained from reference TRBV30 and TRBJ1-1, is as follows: SQTIHQWPATLVQPVGSPLSLECTVEGTSNPNLYWYRQAAGRGLQLLFYSVGIGQISSEVPQNLSASRPQDRQFILSSKKLLLSDSGFYLCAWIMGANTEAFFGQGTRLTVV.

This clone was seen only a few times. The chain joins TRBV5-1 to TRBJ1-2, with 7 bases matching TRBD1. The V segment lost 0 bases and the J segment 6 bases; nucleotides outside the gene matches: 2. Germline V gene lookup returns CDR1 SGHRS and CDR2 YFSETQ. This CDR3 comprises 13 residues. Written as DNA, the CDR3 is TGCGCCAGCAGCTTGGGGACAGGCCATGGCTACACCTTC. Protein: CASSLGTGHGYTF.

The chain combines TRBV18 with TRBJ1-3; no clear D gene. This CDR3 spans 14 amino acids. With 8 bases removed from V and 1 base from J, the gap between germline ends came to 12 bases. Germline CDR1 reads KGHSH; CDR2 reads LQKENI. CDR3 amino acids: CASRGSSSGNTIYF. The CDR3 DNA reads as TGTGCCAGCCGCGGGTCTTCTTCTGGAAACACCATATATTTT.

V is TRBV10-3 and J is TRBJ2-7; perhaps TRBD1 as D (6 bases). This CDR3 has 13 residues. Germline V lookup: CDR1 ENHRY, CDR2 SYGVKD. The germline V and J ends were trimmed by 3 bases and 3 bases, with 9 bases remaining between them. CDR3 DNA sequence: TGTGCCATCAGTGAAGGACAGAACTACGAGCAGTACTTC. It encodes CAISEGQNYEQYF.

CDR3 in amino acids: CASSVGEARNQPQHF. The DNA of the CDR3 is TGTGCCAGCAGCGTAGGCGAGGCGAGGAATCAGCCCCAGCATTTT. This chain links TRBV9 with TRBJ1-5; D is undetermined. Germline CDR1 is SGDLS and CDR2 is YYNGEE. V was pared by 0 bases and J by 4 bases, with 11 bases between. This CDR3 has 15 residues.

The V and J genes are TRBV9 and TRBJ2-5, with 8 bases fitting TRBD1. This CDR3 region has 14 residues. Germline CDR1 is SGDLS and CDR2 is YYNGEE. The trim removed 1 base at V and 5 bases at J, leaving 4 bases unmatched. The CDR3 region has the DNA TGTGCCAGCAGCGTACAGGGGGCGCAGGAGACCCAGTACTTC. It yields the protein CASSVQGAQETQYF.

This chain connects TRBV30 to TRBJ2-3; 11 nucleotides agree with TRBD2. The germline V gene has CDR1 GTSNPN and CDR2 SVGIG (reference sequence). CDR3 length: 14 amino acids. V dropped 1 base and J dropped 4; count of bases not matched to a gene: 1. In DNA, the CDR3 is TGTGCCTGGAGTGGTAGCGGGGGGGCAGATACGCAGTATTTT. This translates into CAWSGSGGADTQYF.